The 5 T cell receptor beta chains below were found in one sample sequenced in a study of T cells after yellow fever vaccination. TCRdb used MiXCR to reprocess the 5' RACE reads, holding one entry per CDR3 protein. The sample has some 350,000 distinct CDR3 sequences; approximately 6% are singletons. The material was PBMCs, obtained 5 days after the yellow fever booster vaccination. Every receptor here comes from a man aged 30-40 years who received the YFV17D yellow fever vaccine.

This clonotype was found a few times. This chain joins TRBV7-2 and TRBJ2-1; 10 bases line up with TRBD2. Trimming at V came to 5 bases and at J to 9 bases, leaving 7 bases not matched to a gene. The CDR3 covers 14 residues. The germline gives CDR1 SGHTA, CDR2 FQGNSA. The CDR3 DNA follows: TGTGCCAGCAGCCTGAGCGGGAGGGTAGGTGAGCAGTTCTTC. The encoded protein is CASSLSGRVGEQFF.

The gene calls are TRBV7-6 and TRBJ2-6, with D hard to call. Germline assignment: CDR1 SGHVS and CDR2 FNYEAQ. This CDR3 comprises 17 residues. V was trimmed by 5 bases and J by 2 bases, leaving 16 bases between them. CDR3 region: CASSNWQVETGANVLTF. The CDR3 bases are TGTGCCAGCAGCAACTGGCAGGTGGAAACTGGGGCCAACGTCCTGACTTTC.

This clonotype was observed many times. J is TRBJ2-3 and V is TRBV11-2; 11 bases align to TRBD2. CDR1 and CDR2 from the germline V gene are SGHAT and FQNNGV. Germline trimming cut 5 bases from V and 5 bases from J; bases unmatched to any gene: 6. This CDR3 has 15 amino acids. The CDR3 sequence: CASSPTSGNRDTQYF. The CDR3 coding sequence is TGTGCCAGCAGCCCGACTAGCGGGAACAGAGATACGCAGTATTTT. The full variable domain, its missing parts supplied by reference TRBV11-2 and TRBJ2-3, is EAGVAQSPRYKIIEKRQSVAFWCNPISGHATLYWYQQILGQGPKLLIQFQNNGVVDDSQLPKDRFSAERLKGVDSTLKIQPAKLEDSAVYLCASSPTSGNRDTQYFGPGTRLTVL.

This clonotype was picked up a small number of times. The chain links TRBV7-6 to TRBJ1-1; a weak D match, TRBD1 (5 bases). Germline V lookup: CDR1 SGHVS, CDR2 FNYEAQ. V dropped 5 bases and J dropped 4 bases, with 17 bases sitting between them. The CDR3 contains 15 residues. The CDR3, as DNA: TGTGCCAGCAGCCGAAGTAAGCCGGGGCCCACTGAAGCTTTCTTT. Encoded protein: CASSRSKPGPTEAFF.

This clonotype was seen repeatedly, ten times or more. The chain's CDR3 is CASSTDGRNQPQHF. CDR3 bases: TGTGCCAGCAGTACGGACGGGCGCAATCAGCCCCAGCATTTT. The chain employs TRBV12-3 or TRBV12-4 and TRBJ1-5, with D unresolved. CDR3 length equals 14 residues. The V end was cut by 5 bases, the J end by 2 bases, with 10 bases between.